The clone carrying this T cell receptor beta chain occurred many times. Hyperthyroidism of Graves' type that showed no ophthalmopathy progression within 18 months was stable. This sample was taken from a study of T cells in Graves' hyperthyroidism and ophthalmopathy. About the study: The authors collected peripheral blood at initial diagnosis, before any treatment.

What was amplified from RNA transcripts were TCR beta CDR3 regions. TCR CDR3 regions were first amplified by RT-PCR with HTBI primers. Each CDR3 protein gets one entry after TCRdb re-called the multiplex PCR reads with MiXCR. The top ten hold 50% of the sample, which has about 210,000 distinct CDR3 sequences, 15% to 20% seen once. Sequences were obtained from blood. The TCR comes from a man between 45 and 60 years old with Graves' hyperthyroidism.

In DNA, the CDR3 is TGTGCCAGCTCGCACGGACAGTATGGCTACACCTTC. This sequence encodes CASSHGQYGYTF. This rearrangement joins TRBV18 to TRBJ1-2; D perhaps matches TRBD1 (6 bases). With 6 bases removed from V and 5 bases from J, the gap between germline ends came to 10 bases. In germline, CDR1 is KGHSH, CDR2 LQKENI. The CDR3 length is 12 residues.